One sample yielded the 24 T cell receptor beta chains listed below, sequenced in a study of T cells after yellow fever vaccination (dated by TCRdb to about 2019). Preparation of the library involved 5' RACE. The instrument was an Illumina HiSeq 2500. The public reads were quality trimmed at Q25 with fastp and then assembled into clones with MiXCR by TCRdb, keeping productive beta chains. A single entry per CDR3 protein holds the most common genes and DNA from its merged rows. The table for this sample lists tens of thousands of distinct CDR3 sequences; around 7.3% of them were counted only once. The biggest ten clones account for roughly 41% of the sample. The intended sense of this specimen's treatment or condition label: live attenuated yellow fever vaccine strain. Material: CD8+ T cells sorted from PBMCs, obtained on the day of the yellow fever booster vaccination. These receptors came from a man aged 25-45 years who received the YFV17D yellow fever vaccine.

This clonotype occurred a few times. This rearrangement joins TRBV11-2 to TRBJ2-1; no clear D. This CDR3 spans 13 amino acids. V dropped 2 bases and J dropped 8 bases, with 10 bases sitting between them. Germline-derived CDR1 and CDR2 are SGHAT and FQNNGV. In DNA form, the CDR3 reads TGTGCCAGCAGCTTAATCGGTTGGGATGAGCAGTTCTTC. This sequence encodes CASSLIGWDEQFF.

The chain couples TRBV5-6 to TRBJ2-5; 8 bases match TRBD1. In germline, CDR1 is SGHDT, CDR2 YYEEEE. Trimming removed 4 bases from V and 4 bases from J; junction bases left unmatched: 15. The CDR3 extends over 17 amino acids. CDR3 bases: TGTGCCAGCAGCCCTGGACAGGGACGGACCAAATTAGAGACCCAGTACTTC. It encodes CASSPGQGRTKLETQYF.

This clonotype was detected only a few times. The chain has TRBV10-3 and TRBJ2-1; the D call may be TRBD1 or TRBD2 (5 bases each). Germline CDR1 reads ENHRY; CDR2 reads SYGVKD. V lost 7 bases and J lost 5, with 9 bases in between. The CDR3 is 12 amino acids. The CDR3 here is CAIIRDDNEQFF. In nucleotides, the CDR3 is TGTGCCATCATCCGGGACGACAATGAGCAGTTCTTC.

The V gene is TRBV2, the J gene TRBJ2-5, with TRBD1 identical over 8 bases. The V and J ends lost 9 bases and 5 bases, in that order; junction bases with no gene match: 14. CDR1 is SNHLY, CDR2 FYNNEI, per germline. The CDR3 is 15 residues long. The CDR3, as DNA: TGTGCCAGTCCGAAGGACAGGGAGCGGTATGAGACCCAGTACTTC. It encodes CASPKDRERYETQYF.

This chain uses TRBV7-9 with TRBJ2-6, with a possible D match to TRBD2 (6 bases). The CDR3 contains 16 residues. Trimming took 5 bases from V and 0 from J, leaving 11 bases between them. CDR1 and CDR2 (germline): SEHNR, FQNEAQ (reference sequence). CDR3 in amino acids: CASSGGRGSGANVLTF. The CDR3, as DNA: TGTGCCAGCAGCGGCGGGCGGGGCTCTGGGGCCAACGTCCTGACTTTC. The entire variable domain, with the rest obtained from reference TRBV7-9 and TRBJ2-6, is as follows: DTGVSQNPRHKITKRGQNVTFRCDPISEHNRLYWYRQTLGQGPEFLTYFQNEAQLEKSRLLSDRFSAERPKGSFSTLEIQRTEQGDSAMYLCASSGGRGSGANVLTFGAGSRLTVL.

This clonotype has only a few counts. V gene TRBV11-1 combines with J gene TRBJ2-5; D is perhaps TRBD2 (6 bases). The V end was cut by 1 base, the J end by 9 bases, with 12 bases between. The CDR3 is 13 amino acids. The germline V gene has CDR1 SGHAT and CDR2 FQDESV (reference sequence). CDR3: CASSLGGRGAQYF. As DNA, the CDR3 is TGTGCCAGCAGCTTAGGCGGACGCGGGGCCCAGTACTTC.

V gene TRBV4-2 combines with J gene TRBJ1-1; maybe TRBD1 (6 bases). V was trimmed by 3 bases and J by 1 base, leaving 9 bases between them. Germline CDR1 is LGHNA and CDR2 is YNFKEQ. The CDR3 loop spans 14 amino acids. This CDR3 reads CASSQGGSNTEAFF. DNA for the CDR3: TGTGCCAGCAGCCAGGGGGGCTCGAACACTGAAGCTTTCTTT.

V gene TRBV25-1 combines with J gene TRBJ2-5; D remains unclear. Trimming removed 2 bases at V and 5 bases at J, with 0 bases between. Germline V gene data show CDR1 as MGHDK and CDR2 as SYGVNS. CDR3 length equals 10 residues. The DNA of the CDR3 is TGTGCCAGCAGTGAAGAGACCCAGTACTTC. It is translated as CASSEETQYF.

This clonotype was seen a handful of times. The CDR3 region is CSVEAGYNTGELFF. The CDR3 DNA reads as TGCAGCGTTGAAGCCGGGTATAACACCGGGGAGCTGTTTTTT. The V gene is TRBV29-1, the J gene TRBJ2-2, with no clear D. There are 14 residues in the CDR3. Trimming left V 1 base short and J 2 bases short, with 8 bases between. Germline CDR1 and CDR2: SQVTM and ANQGSEA.

This clonotype has a handful of counts. J is TRBJ1-1 and V is TRBV6-5; D unclear. V shed 0 bases and J shed 6 bases, with 14 bases lying between them. This CDR3 comprises 15 residues. Germline CDR1 MNHEY, CDR2 SVGAGI. The CDR3, as DNA: TGTGCCAGCAGTTACTCCTGGGGATCTAAGGCTGAAGCTTTCTTT. The encoded protein is CASSYSWGSKAEAFF.

This clonotype was observed a handful of times. The chain has TRBV28 and TRBJ2-7; tentatively, D is TRBD2 (6 bases). CDR1 and CDR2 from the germline V gene are MDHEN and SYDVKM. The V end was cut by 6 bases, the J end by 2 bases, with 20 bases between. The CDR3 runs to 16 residues. In DNA, the CDR3 is TGTGCCAGCAGCCCCCCGGAGCTAGCGACCGCCTACGAGCAGTACTTC. This codes for CASSPPELATAYEQYF.

This clonotype was recorded many times. The chain links TRBV10-3 to TRBJ2-1; D perhaps matches TRBD2 (6 bases). The CDR3 loop spans 13 amino acids. Germline loops: CDR1 ENHRY, CDR2 SYGVKD. Between the trimmed V and J ends, which lost 5 bases and 3 bases, there was a span of 8 bases. CDR3 loop: CAISIGGYNEQFF. DNA of the CDR3: TGTGCCATCAGTATCGGGGGCTACAATGAGCAGTTCTTC.

This clonotype was counted only a few times. The chain recombines TRBV11-2 with TRBJ2-5, with a weak D call TRBD2 (6 bases). The CDR3 loop spans 15 amino acids. Trimming cost V 4 bases and J 5 bases, with 17 bases left between them. Germline V CDR1 and CDR2: SGHAT, FQNNGV. CDR3 protein: CASSSGLKWGETQYF. The CDR3 DNA reads as TGTGCCAGCAGCTCGGGACTTAAGTGGGGGGAGACCCAGTACTTC.

The chain is built from TRBV14 and TRBJ2-7; possible D gene TRBD2, 5 bases. CDR3 length: 14 amino acids. Germline lookup yields CDR1 SGHDN and CDR2 FVKESK. Trimming left V 0 bases short and J 2 bases short, with 8 bases between. CDR3 amino acids: CASSQENGTYEQYF. The CDR3 region has the DNA TGTGCCAGCAGCCAAGAGAACGGGACCTACGAGCAGTACTTC.

The chain employs TRBV2 and TRBJ2-2; the D gene could be TRBD1 or TRBD2 (5 bases each). This CDR3 contains 15 residues. Trimming shortened V by 5 bases and J by 5 bases, and 15 bases separated the two germline ends. Germline loops: CDR1 SNHLY, CDR2 FYNNEI. CDR3 sequence (DNA): TGTGCCAGCAGTCCGTCCCGGGACGTGACCGGGGAGCTGTTTTTT. Its protein product is CASSPSRDVTGELFF.

This clonotype was observed a few times. The CDR3 nucleotides are TGTGCCAGCAGCTTAGTGGGTGGTGGCGGGAGCTTCCACGAGCAGTACTTC. Amino acids: CASSLVGGGGSFHEQYF. The rearrangement joins TRBV7-2 to TRBJ2-7; 7 bases align to TRBD2. Per the germline V gene, CDR1 is SGHTA and CDR2 is FQGNSA. With V trimmed by 1 base and J by 5 bases, 14 bases remained unmatched. The CDR3 is 17 amino acids.

This clonotype was counted many times. The chain links TRBV29-1 to TRBJ2-7, with a possible D match to TRBD1 (6 bases). This CDR3 is 13 amino acids long. Germline values: CDR1 SQVTM, CDR2 ANQGSEA. V was shortened by 7 bases and J by 4 bases, with 17 bases between the two germline ends. CDR3 bases: TGCAGCGCTTTACCAGGGGTCGGGTACGAGCAGTACTTC. Translation gives CSALPGVGYEQYF.

This clonotype was counted many times. The chain joins TRBV12-3 or TRBV12-4 to TRBJ2-6, with D unresolved. The germline V and J ends were trimmed by 2 bases and 0 bases, with 5 bases remaining between them. CDR3 length: 15 residues. The DNA of the CDR3 is TGTGCCAGCAGTTTAACCTCCTCTGGGGCCAACGTCCTGACTTTC. Translated, it gives CASSLTSSGANVLTF.

This clonotype appeared many times. The chain uses TRBV24-1 and TRBJ2-2, with 8 bases lining up with TRBD2. The CDR3 runs to 17 residues. J was trimmed by 2 bases and V by 1 base; bases with no gene match: 5. The germline V gene encodes CDR1 KGHDR and CDR2 SFDVKD. CDR3 bases: TGTGCCACCAGTGATTTCAACGGGAGGGTAAACACCGGGGAGCTGTTTTTT. Amino acids: CATSDFNGRVNTGELFF.

This clonotype was observed a handful of times. The genes are TRBV20-1 and TRBJ2-7, with unresolved D. The germline V and J ends were trimmed by 0 bases and 0 bases, with 9 bases remaining between them. The CDR3 is 14 amino acids. Germline values: CDR1 DFQATT, CDR2 SNEGSKA (reference sequence). CDR3: CSARDSHSSYEQYF. The CDR3 DNA follows: TGCAGTGCTAGAGATAGTCACAGCTCCTACGAGCAGTACTTC.

This clonotype appeared many times. The V gene is TRBV2, the J gene TRBJ2-7; D is uncertain. This CDR3 is 15 amino acids long. Germline V CDR1 and CDR2: SNHLY, FYNNEI. V lost 0 bases and J lost 6, with 15 bases in between. The DNA of the CDR3 is TGTGCCAGCAGTGAAGCTCTAGGCGGAACGGGCGAGCAGTACTTC. Protein: CASSEALGGTGEQYF.

This clonotype was counted between two and nine times. The rearrangement links TRBV4-3 to TRBJ2-1; 8 nucleotides match TRBD1. Germline CDR1 and CDR2: LGHNA and YSLEER. This CDR3 is built from 14 residues. Germline trimming cut 4 bases from V and 10 bases from J; bases unmatched to any gene: 9. CDR3: CASSLGQGIWEQFF. The CDR3 nucleotides are TGCGCCAGCAGCCTCGGACAGGGAATTTGGGAGCAGTTCTTC.

V and J are TRBV6-5 and TRBJ2-3; D not certain. The germline gives CDR1 MNHEY, CDR2 SVGAGI. The CDR3 sequence is 13 residues long. V was trimmed by 4 bases and J by 5 bases, leaving 10 bases between them. The CDR3 loop is CASSCVWGDTQYF. The CDR3 DNA reads TGTGCCAGCAGTTGCGTTTGGGGAGATACGCAGTATTTT.

This clonotype has at least ten counts. The CDR3: CASRSGYLNEQFF. CDR3 coding DNA: TGTGCCAGCAGAAGCGGGTACCTCAATGAGCAGTTCTTC. The chain couples TRBV6-1 to TRBJ2-1; D might be TRBD2 (6 bases). V shed 6 bases and J shed 6 bases, with 12 bases lying between them. The CDR3 length is 13 residues. Germline CDR1 reads MNHNS; CDR2 reads SASEGT.